This T cell receptor (beta chain) originates from a study of blood T cell repertoires in COVID-19. Study-wide background: The origin of the acute and convalescent COVID-19 samples was the United States, Italy and Spain. T cells, B-cell-depleted T cells, or PBMCs provided the cDNA or gDNA that served as material.

This clone has more than one count but fewer than ten. Per the germline V gene, CDR1 is SGHKS and CDR2 is YYEKEE (reference sequence). The junction had 12 bases not matched to a gene; V was cut back by 1 base and J by 8 bases. This CDR3 comprises 18 residues. The authors' processing: Reference gene primer amplification yielded estimated nucleated cell counts. Clones were sequenced by immunoSEQ multiplex PCR, and TCRdb holds only the in-frame ones, with some missing. V and J calls and clone size follow that table, whereas D and trimming were derived from the DNA. The sample shows 20,000 to 30,000 clones, about 76% of them seen only once.

Material for sequencing was peripheral blood. The TCR sequence derives from a man in his 70s with acute or convalescent COVID-19. The V gene is TRBV5-5, the J gene TRBJ1-6, with 10 nucleotides matching TRBD1. For the CDR3, the DNA is TGTGCCAGCAGCTTGTGGCACTCCAGACAGGGGGCAGATTCACCCCTCCACTTT. Encoded protein: CASSLWHSRQGADSPLHF.